The entry that follows covers one TCR beta chain sequence. The specificity of this receptor is unknown. Qualities for individual bases were not recorded, and no much larger clone is one base off. The data originate from a study of T cell responses to AZD1222 COVID-19 vaccine (dated by TCRdb to about 2021). For context, the study as a whole: Because spike-specific TCR depth and breadth did not differ between the two schedules, AZD1222 recipients who got a second dose at roughly 4 weeks were pooled with those who got a second dose at roughly 12 weeks. A total of under 250 trial participants underwent TCR sequencing, of whom under 220 had received two doses of AZD1222 and some 26 had received two doses of the MenACWY control vaccine. Enrollment into the trials was organized by age into subgroups of 18-55, 56-69 and 70-plus years, and those subgroups contained roughly 140, 27 and 60 TCR-sequenced participants, respectively. Points the paper makes about the study in general: Participants were mostly white British and included more females than males, and it was suggested by the authors that clonal diversity may have been underestimated. The 56-69-year group was small, and its depth increase did not reach significance, likely because of low power. Reportedly, close to half of the unique spike-specific TCRs recognized epitopes lying outside the regions that are mutated in the B.1.351 and B.1.1.7 variants. After two AZD1222 doses, both the breadth and the depth of spike-specific TCRs were significantly higher than at day 0 and than in MenACWY recipients. Only five to seven AZD1222 recipients were SARS-CoV-2 seropositive at baseline, limiting conclusions about previously exposed vaccinees. CD4 TCRs associated with the vaccine covered the entire spike protein, and the dominant responses were in regions 160-218 and 743-854. Because no day 14 peak-response samples were available, the repertoires could be characterized only after the peak T cell response.

Taken with the paper, the label for time point translates to: baseline before first vaccination. Vaccinee samples came from UK trials COV001 and COV002, including a single-blind randomized controlled phase 2/3 trial of AZD1222 (ChAdOx1 nCoV-19) in healthy adults. Trial participant PBMC samples were collected at day 0 and day 28 after the second dose for TCRbeta chain sequencing. The CDR3 regions of human TCRbeta chains were analyzed by immunosequencing. The original pipeline was this. TCRs in the repertoires were matched against a reference library of SARS-CoV-2-specific TCRs that had been generated with the MIRA antigen-specificity platform. Breadth was defined as the fraction of unique TCRs that were SARS-CoV-2-associated, and depth was defined as the fraction of total T cells that were SARS-CoV-2-associated. Using the MIRA data, every spike-specific TCR was mapped to the spike region that the TCR reacted to and assigned to either a CD4 or a CD8 class. Log10-transformed breadth and depth values were compared by one-way ANOVA with Sidak's multiple comparisons tests. TCRdb retrieved this table from immuneACCESS and kept in-frame rearrangements only. Not all clones are present; in checked studies, unresolved V genes account for under half, and no reason is known for the remainder. V and J calls and clone size follow that table, whereas D and trimming were derived from the DNA. The sample table holds more than 85,000 clones, of which over 80% were seen once. Approximately 15% of the sample goes to the ten largest clones.

CDR1 and CDR2 are drawn from the germline V gene: MNHEY, SVGAGI. Measured from the cysteine to the phenylalanine, the CDR3 is 12 residues long. The entry retains the CDR3 DNA only, 36 bases that are in frame from base 1. V is pruned by 4 bases and J by 7 bases, leaving 3 bases of the junction without a gene match. The TCR originated in an adult in good health. The sample consisted of peripheral blood, taken on day 0 of AZD1222 vaccination. The receptor chain draws on TRBV6-5 and TRBJ1-2; 7 nucleotides in the junction match TRBD1. The DNA reads TGTGCCAGCAGTTTTGCAGGGGGTGGCTACACCTTC. Protein translation: CASSFAGGGYTF.